A single sample gave rise to the 6 T cell receptor beta chains below, sequenced in a study of T cells in Graves' hyperthyroidism and ophthalmopathy. What was amplified from RNA transcripts were TCR beta CDR3 regions. The HTBI set primed first-round TCR CDR3 RT-PCR. TCRdb used MiXCR to reprocess the multiplex PCR reads, holding one entry per CDR3 protein. The sample consists of over 250,000 distinct CDR3 sequences, 25% to 30% of them appearing once. Sequenced input: blood. The receptors were sampled from a man in his forties with Graves' hyperthyroidism that later progressed to Graves' ophthalmopathy.

This clonotype was observed at least ten times. This rearrangement joins TRBV4-1 to TRBJ2-7; weak D call: TRBD1 (6 bases). The CDR3 consists of 15 residues. CDR1 and CDR2 (germline): MGHRA, YSYEKL. The V end lost 1 base, the J end lost 3 bases, and 13 bases lay between the germline ends. The CDR3 loop is CASSQVETGLYEQYF. The CDR3 DNA reads TGCGCCAGCAGCCAAGTGGAGACAGGCCTCTACGAGCAGTACTTC.

In this sample, this clonotype turned up many times. This chain joins TRBV20-1 and TRBJ2-2; TRBD2 agrees at 11 bases. The length of the CDR3 is 16 residues. Losses at the gene ends were 2 bases for V and 6 bases for J; bases not matched to a gene: 8. Germline-derived CDR1 and CDR2 are DFQATT and SNEGSKA (reference sequence). CDR3 sequence (DNA): TGCAGTGCTAGAATTAGCGGGAGGGACTCAGCCGGGGAGCTGTTTTTT. Amino acids: CSARISGRDSAGELFF.

At least ten counts were recorded for this clonotype. The chain combines TRBV20-1 with TRBJ2-5, with TRBD2 matching over 11 bases. With V trimmed by 5 bases and J by 4 bases, 12 bases remained unmatched. This CDR3 has 16 amino acids. CDR1 and CDR2 (germline): DFQATT, SNEGSKA (reference sequence). The DNA for the CDR3 is TGCAGTGCTGTTGGGACTAGCGGTTCTCCCACAGAGACCCAGTACTTC. Translation gives CSAVGTSGSPTETQYF.

V is TRBV6-1 and J is TRBJ2-5, with unresolved D. The V end lost 5 bases, the J end lost 6 bases, and 13 bases lay between the germline ends. Looked up from germline, CDR1 is MNHNS and CDR2 is SASEGT. The CDR3 loop spans 13 amino acids. The DNA of the CDR3 is TGTGCCAGCAGTAGCGCCGGACCGCAGACCCAGTACTTC. It codes for CASSSAGPQTQYF.

This clonotype was counted many times. This rearrangement joins TRBV30 to TRBJ2-7; D remains ambiguous. Trimming removed 1 base at V and 2 bases at J, with 3 bases between. CDR3 length equals 11 residues. In germline, CDR1 is GTSNPN, CDR2 SVGIG (reference sequence). This CDR3 reads CAWSDPYEQYF. The CDR3 DNA reads TGTGCCTGGAGTGATCCCTACGAGCAGTACTTC.

This clonotype was seen at least ten times. This chain connects TRBV5-1 to TRBJ2-7; D remains unclear. Deletions cut 0 bases from V and 3 bases from J, with 10 bases between. Looked up from germline, CDR1 is SGHRS and CDR2 is YFSETQ. The CDR3 is 14 amino acids. CDR3 sequence (DNA): TGCGCCAGCAGCTTGGGGGCAGGATACTACGAGCAGTACTTC. Encoded protein: CASSLGAGYYEQYF.